Detailed here is one T cell receptor beta chain. Its antigen is still unknown. Per-base quality was not reported, and no clone a single base away is much larger than it. These data belong to a study of T cells in Graves' hyperthyroidism and ophthalmopathy (dated by TCRdb to between 2018 and 2021). With regard to the full study: Peripheral blood was collected at initial diagnosis, before any treatment. TCR V-J signatures able to tell the groups apart were searched for in a discovery cohort of some 97 patients, of whom 43 had Graves' ophthalmopathy and more than 55 had stable Graves' hyperthyroidism. Prospective prediction of ophthalmopathy was tested in an independent validation cohort of 18 to 20 hyperthyroidism patients and approximately 17 patients who later progressed to ophthalmopathy. The 100 discovery patients were divided at random into training and test sets in a 7:3 ratio. In addition, the study compared T-cell repertoires in thyroid tissue and in blood from several Graves' hyperthyroidism patients. After blood sampling, hyperthyroidism patients were treated with methimazole at a starting dose of 30 mg daily, and ophthalmopathy patients were treated with high-dose intravenous methylprednisolone. The paper describes TCR Vbeta CDR3 sequencing of around 140 peripheral blood samples, made up of some 42 ophthalmopathy patients, around 73 hyperthyroidism patients and 17 progressor patients.

From V the trimming removes 8 bases and from J it removes 10 bases, while the gene matches leave 18 bases of the junction unaccounted for. Including the terminal cysteine and phenylalanine, the CDR3 comprises 16 residues. Only CDR3 DNA remains: 48 bases, in frame from the first base. The germline V gene encodes CDR1 LNHDA and CDR2 SQIVND (reference sequence). The TCR beta CDR3 regions were amplified from the RNA transcripts. A first-round RT-PCR of the TCR CDR3 used the HTBI primer set with the Qiagen OneStep RT-PCR kit. A second multiplex PCR round built the libraries, followed by size selection and purification. Sequencing of the libraries was done on an Illumina HiSeq2000 using paired-end 100 bp reads. For the original study's pipeline: SOAPnuke was used to process the raw data, removing reads that contained adapters or uncalled bases, had a mean Phred below 15, or lacked an exact match to the constant primer or identifier. High-quality paired reads were merged with COPE v1.2.5, and unique nucleotide sequences were defined as clonotypes. MiTCR v1.1 was used to align the clonotypes against IMGT TRBV, TRBD and TRBJ reference segments. Only V-J combinations with frequency above 0.0001, covering about 99% of repertoires, were analysed. A TCS score was defined as the ratio of F50 (clonal expansion) to E x V (chaos), with BLOSUM62-based TCRdist applied between CDR3 peptides within each V-J. Welch's t-statistics and random forest reduced 450 to 600 V-J features to 13, which were used in a naive Bayes classifier (R e1071). TCRdb reworked the public reads: Q25 trimming with fastp, MiXCR clone assembly, productive beta chains retained. Each CDR3 protein gets just one entry, which takes the most common genes and DNA from the rows behind it. These V and J calls derive from TCRdb rather than the authors' analysis. The sample table contains 370,000 or so distinct CDR3 sequences; only one count was recorded for about 14% of them. The ten largest clonotypes hold about a fifth of the sample.

Findings and caveats that apply to the study as a whole: No statistical method was used to fix the sample size in advance, and group allocation was not hidden from the investigators. In validation, progression to ophthalmopathy was predicted by the model with around 70% sensitivity and around 75% specificity, a median of about 6 months before onset. In cross-validation, a model built on a 13 V-J signature told ophthalmopathy apart from stable hyperthyroidism with 85% to 90% sensitivity and 81% to 82% specificity, and in testing the same model reached 80%/75%. Most expanded thyroid clonotypes (frequency above 0.001) were also found in blood, which suggests that blood repertoires may mirror thyroid immune responses.

Hyperthyroidism patients were newly diagnosed, with disease duration under 2 months, and aged 18 to 65 years. Any patient with an uncontrolled infection, another autoimmune disease, pregnancy or lactation was excluded. Diagnoses were based on clinical symptoms, serum thyroxine and TRAb, thyroid ultrasound and orbital computed tomography. For progressor patients, blood was drawn at the first diagnosis of hyperthyroidism, before any ophthalmopathy symptoms had appeared. PBMCs were separated from roughly 9.6 ml of fresh peripheral blood using Ficoll-Paque density gradient centrifugation. Progressor patients were first diagnosed with Graves' hyperthyroidism and then developed ophthalmopathy during follow-up. Trizol reagent was used to extract total RNA, and RNA quality was then checked on an Agilent 2100 Bioanalyzer.

The sample comprised blood. The rearranged chain carries TRBV19 and TRBJ2-1; 9 central bases correspond to TRBD2. This sequence was found in a man younger than 45 with Graves' hyperthyroidism that later progressed to Graves' ophthalmopathy. The CDR3 reads as follows: CASRGAGAGGPREQFF. The nucleotide sequence is TGTGCCAGTCGAGGCGCGGGTGCGGGGGGGCCACGGGAGCAGTTCTTC.